Listed here is a single T cell receptor (beta chain). This sample is part of a study of blood T cell repertoires in COVID-19. Study in general: Sites in the United States, Italy and Spain provided acute and convalescent COVID-19 samples. T cells, B-cell-depleted T cells, or PBMCs provided the cDNA or gDNA that served as material.

Trimming took off 5 bases at V and 8 bases at J, with 18 bases between the two ends. The germline V gene encodes CDR1 SEHNR and CDR2 FQNEAQ (reference sequence). The CDR3 runs 15 residues. Authors' methods: Amplification with reference gene primers provided the estimates of nucleated cell counts. Assay: immunoSEQ multiplex PCR; the TCRdb copy retains only in-frame clones and omits some. That table supplies the V and J calls and clone size; D and trimming were determined from the DNA. The table includes about 110,000 clones, 71% detected once. Sequenced sample: peripheral blood. The rearrangement links TRBV7-9 to TRBJ2-2, with D maybe TRBD2 (7 bases). The clonotype originates from a human donor with acute or convalescent COVID-19. The donor label of this sample is uncertain. CDR3 bases: TGTGCCAGCAGCCCGCCGGGGGGCCAGTATGGGGAGCTGTTTTTT. Amino acid sequence: CASSPPGGQYGELFF.